This entry concerns a single T cell receptor beta chain. Its target is not known. Possible read error: a much larger clone is one base away. The CDR3 contains 11 residues. Per the germline V gene, CDR1 is MNHNY and CDR2 is SVGAGI (reference sequence). Exclusion of a patient resulted from uncontrolled infection, other autoimmune disease, pregnancy or lactation. This sample stems from a study of T cells in Graves' hyperthyroidism and ophthalmopathy. Study-level findings and limits: In simple terms, a model built on 13 V-J features told ophthalmopathy apart from stable hyperthyroidism. Blood also contained most expanded thyroid clonotypes above 0.001.

TCR beta CDR3 regions were amplified from RNA transcripts. RT-PCR in the first round (using the HTBI primer set) targeted the TCR CDR3. In TCRdb, the multiplex PCR reads were re-called with MiXCR into one record per CDR3 protein. Altogether roughly 570,000 distinct CDR3 sequences are present, 35% to 55% being singletons, with the ten largest covering roughly 19%. V gene TRBV6-6 combines with J gene TRBJ1-2; TRBD1 is a possible D gene (6 bases). The receptor comes from an adult woman with Graves' disease, either hyperthyroidism or ophthalmopathy (not recorded which). Material for sequencing was peripheral blood or thyroid tissue (not recorded which). In nucleotides, the CDR3 is TGTGCCAGCGGAATAAGAAAGGGGGGGTCTTTC. Translation gives CASGIRKGGSF.